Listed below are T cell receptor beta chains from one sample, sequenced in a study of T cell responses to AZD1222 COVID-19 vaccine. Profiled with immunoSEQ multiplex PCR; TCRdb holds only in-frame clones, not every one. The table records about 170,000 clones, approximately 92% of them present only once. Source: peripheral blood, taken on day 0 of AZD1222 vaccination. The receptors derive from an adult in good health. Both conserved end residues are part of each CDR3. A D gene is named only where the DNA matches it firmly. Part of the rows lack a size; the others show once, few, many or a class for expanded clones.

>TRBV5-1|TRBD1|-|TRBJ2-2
TGCGCCAGCAGTACACAGGGGGGAGTCACCGGGGAGCTGTTTTTT
CASSTQGGVTGELFF
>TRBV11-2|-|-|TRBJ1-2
TGTGCCAGCAGCTTAAGTCGATCAAATCCGGAGGGCTACACCTTC
CASSLSRSNPEGYTF
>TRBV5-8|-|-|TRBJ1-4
TGTGCCAGCAGCCCTGGAGCATCAACTAATGAAAAACTGTTTTTT
CASSPGASTNEKLFF
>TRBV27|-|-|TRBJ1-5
TGTGCCAGCAGTTCTGGACGGGGGAGCAATCAGCCCCAGCATTTT
CASSSGRGSNQPQHF
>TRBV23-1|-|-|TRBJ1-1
TGCGCCAGCAGTCAATCGAGGACTGAAGCTTTCTTT
CASSQSRTEAFF
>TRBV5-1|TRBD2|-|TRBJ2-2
TGCGCCAGCAGCGCCTTGGGGAGGGGAAACACCGGGGAGCTGTTTTTT
CASSALGRGNTGELFF
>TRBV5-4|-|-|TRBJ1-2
TGTGCCAGCAGCTTGGATGGTAGGGCTAACTATGGCTACACCTTC
CASSLDGRANYGYTF
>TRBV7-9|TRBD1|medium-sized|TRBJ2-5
TGTGCCAGCAGCGCCGGGACAGGGAACCAAGAGACCCAGTACTTC
CASSAGTGNQETQYF
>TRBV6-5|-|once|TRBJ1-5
TGTGCCAGCAGTTACAGGGTTCATCAGCCCCAGCATTTT
CASSYRVHQPQHF
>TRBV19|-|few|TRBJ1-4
TGTGCCAGCTCCTGGGACCTCGGGGGGGCGGGAAAGCTGTTTTTT
CASSWDLGGAGKLFF
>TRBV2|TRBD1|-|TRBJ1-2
TGTGCCAGCACTCAGGACAGGGGCTATGGCTACACCTTC
CASTQDRGYGYTF
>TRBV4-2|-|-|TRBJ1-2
TGTGCCAGCAGCCAAGAGAGATACGGGAGGGACGGCTACACCTTC
CASSQERYGRDGYTF
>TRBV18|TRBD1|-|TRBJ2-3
TGTGCCAGCTCACCCTCAGGGGGATCTCTAAGCACAGATACGCAGTATTTT
CASSPSGGSLSTDTQYF
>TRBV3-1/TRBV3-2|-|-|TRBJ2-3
TGTGCCAGCAGCCAAGGATTAATCACAGATACGCAGTATTTT
CASSQGLITDTQYF
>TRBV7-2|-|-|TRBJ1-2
TGTGCCAGCAGCTTAGCGCGAGGGAGACGGATGCATGGCTACACCTTC
CASSLARGRRMHGYTF
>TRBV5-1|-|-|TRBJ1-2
TGCGCCAGCAGCTTGGAGGCTCCCTATGGCTACACCTTC
CASSLEAPYGYTF
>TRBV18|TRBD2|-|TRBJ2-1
TGTGCCAGCTCACCAGGCCTGTTCGGGACTAGCGAGTCCAATGAGCAGTTCTTC
CASSPGLFGTSESNEQFF
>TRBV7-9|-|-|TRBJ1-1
TGTGCCAGCAGCGACCCCATGAACACTGAAGCTTTCTTT
CASSDPMNTEAFF
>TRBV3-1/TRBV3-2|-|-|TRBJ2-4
TGTGCCAGCAGCCAGACGACCAGGGCTCTAGCCAAAAACATTCAGTACTTC
CASSQTTRALAKNIQYF
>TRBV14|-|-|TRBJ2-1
TGTGCCAGCAGCCAAGATTACGGTGAGCAGTTCTTC
CASSQDYGEQFF
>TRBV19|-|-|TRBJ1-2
TGTGCCAGTACGGGGAGAAACAGGGTCGGGTTTGGCTATGGCTACACCTTC
CASTGRNRVGFGYGYTF
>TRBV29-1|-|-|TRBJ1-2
TGCAGCGTTGGTTCAGGGAACTATGGCTACACCTTC
CSVGSGNYGYTF
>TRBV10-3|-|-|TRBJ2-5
TGTGCCATCAGAAGGGCCCAAGAGACCCAGTACTTC
CAIRRAQETQYF
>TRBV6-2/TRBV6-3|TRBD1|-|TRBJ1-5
TGTGCCAGCAGCCGAACAGGGGTCCGCAATCAGCCCCAGCATTTT
CASSRTGVRNQPQHF
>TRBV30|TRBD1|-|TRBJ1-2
TGTGCCTGGATACCCAGGGACAGACGTAACTATGGCTACACCTTC
CAWIPRDRRNYGYTF
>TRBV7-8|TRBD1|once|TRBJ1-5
TGTGCCAGCAGTCTAGGACAGGGTATGCAGCCCCAGCATTTT
CASSLGQGMQPQHF
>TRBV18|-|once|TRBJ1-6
TGTGCCAGCTCACCACAAAACGGCTATAATTCACCCCTCCACTTT
CASSPQNGYNSPLHF
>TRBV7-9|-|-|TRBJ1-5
TGTGCCAGCAGCTTACAGGGTAGCAATCAGCCCCAGCATTTT
CASSLQGSNQPQHF
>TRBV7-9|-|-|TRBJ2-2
TGTGCCAGCAGCGTAAGGGCCGCGAACACCGGGGAGCTGTTTTTT
CASSVRAANTGELFF